This T cell receptor (beta chain) emerged from a study of cytomegalovirus exposure and HLA in healthy donors. Turning to the study itself: A previous analysis identified 100 million or so unique TCR beta sequences derived from 180 million or so T cells. Study findings and constraints: Later on, an analysis tied about 17,000 TCR beta sequences to HLA alleles at 0.05 false discovery rate. Immune exposure information available was restricted to CMV serostatus. The productive fraction for most TCR beta V segments was about 87% or about 30% in an earlier analysis.

In the PCR, 60 Vbeta and 13 Jbeta primers were used. TCRdb keeps only in-frame clones here, not all; method: immunoSEQ multiplex PCR. The repertoire table contains roughly 200,000 clones. Germline V gene lookup returns CDR1 MDHEN and CDR2 SYDVKM. Trimming left V 4 bases short and J 1 base short, with 11 bases between. CDR3 length: 15 amino acids. Points on this clone: The antigen remains unidentified.

This TCR derives from a girl aged 2-10 years in good health and CMV-seropositive. The chain links TRBV28 to TRBJ2-1, with D perhaps TRBD2 (6 bases). Sample: PBMCs. The DNA for the CDR3 is TGTGCCAGCAGTTCCATAGCGGAGTCCTACAATGAGCAGTTCTTC. Protein: CASSSIAESYNEQFF.